These 8 T cell receptor beta chains were all obtained from the same sample, sequenced in a study of identical twins' blood T cells. Each CDR3 protein gets one entry after TCRdb re-called the 5' RACE reads with MiXCR. The data contain a few hundred thousand distinct CDR3 sequences, about 28% of them singletons. What was sequenced was PBMCs. These receptor sequences come from a woman aged 18-50 years in good health.

This clonotype was counted between two and nine times. CDR3: CASTVRYEQYF. The CDR3, as DNA: TGTGCCAGCACGGTTAGGTACGAGCAGTACTTC. V and J are TRBV6-4 and TRBJ2-7; D is unclear. The V and J ends lost 7 bases and 4 bases respectively, with 8 bases between them. This CDR3 contains 11 residues. CDR1 is MRHNA and CDR2 is SNTAGT in the germline V gene.

V and J are TRBV7-2 and TRBJ1-6; 7 bases are a match to TRBD1. The germline CDR1 and CDR2 sequences are SGHTA and FQGNSA. This CDR3 has 15 amino acids. The trim removed 5 bases at V and 7 bases at J, leaving 8 bases unmatched. CDR3 DNA: TGTGCCAGCAGCCTCCGACAGGGAGGGAATTCACCCCTCCACTTT. Translated: CASSLRQGGNSPLHF.

Worth noting for this clonotype: One base away lies a much larger clone, so this may be a sequencing read error. The chain joins TRBV12-3 or TRBV12-4 to TRBJ2-2, with TRBD1 as a possible D gene (5 bases). This CDR3 contains 14 residues. Trimming cost V 6 bases and J 4 bases, with 12 bases left between them. The CDR3 DNA reads as TGTGCCAGCAGGTGGGGCAGTACCACCGGGGAGCTGTTTTTT. Its translation: CASRWGSTTGELFF.

The chain joins TRBV6-5 to TRBJ1-1; 9 nucleotides agree with TRBD1. With 6 bases clipped from V and 3 bases from J, the junction kept 5 bases outside the gene matches. Germline CDR1 is MNHEY and CDR2 is SVGAGI. This CDR3 is 14 amino acids long. CDR3 DNA sequence: TGTGCCAGCAGGATTACAGGGGGCCACACTGAAGCTTTCTTT. Translating gives CASRITGGHTEAFF.

The chain has TRBV5-1 and TRBJ2-2; TRBD2 matches at 12 bases. V dropped 5 bases and J dropped 7; count of bases not matched to a gene: 6. The CDR3 runs 15 residues. Germline V gene sequence: CDR1 SGHRS, CDR2 YFSETQ. The CDR3 DNA sequence: TGCGCCAGCAGAAGGACTAGCGGGATCGACGGGGAGCTGTTTTTT. Translating it yields CASRRTSGIDGELFF.

In its sample, this clonotype was seen a few times. CDR3 region: CASSINHEGPYEQYF. The CDR3 coding sequence is TGCGCCAGCAGCATCAATCACGAAGGCCCCTACGAGCAGTACTTC. V is TRBV5-1 and J is TRBJ2-7, with D unresolved. Trimming removed 4 bases from V and 2 bases from J, with 16 bases in between. Germline-derived CDR1 and CDR2 are SGHRS and YFSETQ. The CDR3 is 15 amino acids.

This clonotype was seen at least ten times. This sequence joins TRBV2 and TRBJ1-1; D gene ambiguous. The V gene lost 4 bases and the J gene lost 1 base, with 10 bases spanning the gap. The CDR3 consists of 14 residues. The germline CDR1 and CDR2 sequences are SNHLY and FYNNEI. In nucleotides, the CDR3 is TGTGCCAGCAGTGTCCTGGAGGGGAACACTGAAGCTTTCTTT. It encodes CASSVLEGNTEAFF.

This clonotype showed up just a few times. The V gene is TRBV5-1, the J gene TRBJ1-1; D unclear. Trimming pared 1 base from V and 5 bases from J, leaving 24 bases between. CDR3 length equals 18 residues. Germline CDR1 reads SGHRS; CDR2 reads YFSETQ. CDR3 in DNA: TGCGCCAGCAGCTTGACCCCCGGGGTGAGGGCTCCAGCTACTGAAGCTTTCTTT. Translation: CASSLTPGVRAPATEAFF.